The 14 T cell receptor beta chains in this list originate from one sample, sequenced in a study of T cell repertoires in cytomegalovirus infection (dated 2019 in TCRdb). Which antigens these TCRs recognize remains unknown. The sample's treatment or condition label is to be understood as: in vitro stimulation with specific CMV peptide epitopes to enrich CMV-specific T cells. For sequencing, an Illumina HiSeq 1500 was employed. Through fastp at Q25 and MiXCR, TCRdb rebuilt clones from the public reads, retaining in-frame beta chains. A single entry per CDR3 protein holds the most common genes and DNA from its merged rows. The sample has approximately 730,000 distinct CDR3 sequences on record, roughly 33% of them singletons. The ten biggest clones cover roughly 18% of the sample. Material: cultured PBMCs, obtained from culture after CMV antigen stimulation. These receptors originate from a human donor in good health (CMV status not recorded). Some clones in this sample may be carry-over from other donors' samples.

This clonotype appeared many times. The chain links TRBV6-2 or TRBV6-3 to TRBJ1-5; D uncertain. Trimming took off 2 bases at V and 5 bases at J, with 4 bases between the two ends. Germline V CDR1 and CDR2: MNHEY, SVGEGT. The CDR3 spans 12 residues. The CDR3 protein is CASSYRDQPQHF. CDR3 DNA: TGTGCCAGCAGTTACCGGGATCAGCCCCAGCATTTT.

V is TRBV28 and J is TRBJ2-3, with D possibly TRBD1 on 7 matching bases. The CDR3 extends over 12 amino acids. Trimming pared 10 bases from V and 7 bases from J, leaving 15 bases between. In germline, CDR1 is MDHEN, CDR2 SYDVKM. The CDR3: CATSRGANTQYF. The CDR3 region has the DNA TGTGCCACTAGCAGGGGGGCGAATACGCAGTATTTT.

The chain joins TRBV19 to TRBJ1-2, with TRBD1 matching 9 bases. Germline V lookup: CDR1 LNHDA, CDR2 SQIVND (reference sequence). This CDR3 contains 14 residues. V shed 6 bases, J shed 8 bases, and the junction held 10 bases outside the gene matches. DNA of the CDR3: TGTGCCAGTAGCGAAATGACAGGGGGGCGCGGCTACACCTTC. This sequence encodes CASSEMTGGRGYTF.

CDR3 sequence (DNA): TGTGCCAGCAGCCAACAACTGTCCCGACCTAGCAACTATGGCTACACCTTC. It is translated as CASSQQLSRPSNYGYTF. The rearrangement links TRBV3-1 to TRBJ1-2; D call uncertain. Germline V lookup: CDR1 LGHDT, CDR2 YNNKEL (reference sequence). The CDR3 is made up of 17 amino acids. Trimming removed 2 bases at V and 2 bases at J, with 18 bases between.

This clonotype appeared many times. V is TRBV7-2 and J is TRBJ1-2; no clear D. Looked up from germline, CDR1 is SGHTA and CDR2 is FQGNSA. There are 13 residues in the CDR3. V was pared by 4 bases and J by 4 bases, with 10 bases between. The CDR3: CASSWPGGYGYTF. Here the CDR3 DNA reads TGTGCCAGCAGCTGGCCGGGAGGCTATGGCTACACCTTC.

This clonotype was counted between two and nine times. The J gene is TRBJ2-7, the V gene TRBV28, with 7 bases that match TRBD1. The CDR3 spans 15 residues. Trimming took 5 bases from V and 2 from J; bases not matched to a gene: 9. Germline V gene data show CDR1 as MDHEN and CDR2 as SYDVKM. The chain's CDR3 is CASSTTGAPPYEQYF. The CDR3 DNA follows: TGTGCCAGCAGTACCACAGGGGCCCCGCCCTACGAGCAGTACTTC.

This clonotype was counted between two and nine times. The genes are TRBV12-3 or TRBV12-4 and TRBJ2-7, with 12 bases aligning to TRBD2. The trim removed 5 bases at V and 6 bases at J, leaving 5 bases unmatched. The CDR3 sequence is 14 residues long. The DNA of the CDR3 is TGTGCCAGCAGTACACCGGGACTAGCGGGCGAGCAGTACTTC. As protein: CASSTPGLAGEQYF.

This clonotype was found once. The chain combines TRBV2 with TRBJ2-1; weak D call: TRBD1 (6 bases). CDR3 size: 15 residues. V was clipped by 2 bases and J by 4 bases, with 12 bases between them. Germline CDR1 reads SNHLY; CDR2 reads FYNNEI. The CDR3 loop is CASSEQDSHYNEQFF. In DNA form, the CDR3 reads TGTGCCAGCAGTGAACAGGACAGCCATTACAATGAGCAGTTCTTC.

The chain uses TRBV6-2 or TRBV6-3 and TRBJ2-7, with 8 bases matching TRBD1. Unmatched junction bases numbered 7, after V lost 2 bases and J lost 4 bases. CDR3 length: 15 amino acids. The germline V gene encodes CDR1 MNHEY and CDR2 SVGEGT. The CDR3 region has the DNA TGTGCCAGCAGTTACACCCGGACAGGGAGTTACGAGCAGTACTTC. It specifies CASSYTRTGSYEQYF.

This clonotype was seen many times. J is TRBJ1-5 and V is TRBV7-2; maybe TRBD1 (5 bases). V was clipped by 0 bases and J by 7 bases, with 16 bases between them. Germline values: CDR1 SGHTA, CDR2 FQGNSA. The length of the CDR3 is 16 residues. The CDR3 sequence is CASSLAGIGVTQPQHF. The CDR3 bases are TGTGCCAGCAGCTTAGCCGGGATAGGGGTGACCCAGCCCCAGCATTTT.

The chain combines TRBV7-6 with TRBJ2-5, with TRBD2 matching 11 bases. From germline, CDR1 is SGHVS and CDR2 FNYEAQ. The junction had 16 bases not matched to a gene; V was cut back by 5 bases and J by 5 bases. The CDR3 is 18 amino acids. The CDR3 loop reads CASSPPLTTSGKKETQYF. The CDR3 region has the DNA TGTGCCAGCAGCCCTCCCTTGACGACTAGCGGGAAAAAGGAGACCCAGTACTTC. Supplemented by reference TRBV7-6 and TRBJ2-5, the full variable domain reads GAGVSQSPRYKVTKRGQDVALRCDPISGHVSLYWYRQALGQGPEFLTYFNYEAQQDKSGLPNDRFSAERPEGSISTLTIQRTEQRDSAMYRCASSPPLTTSGKKETQYFGPGTRLLVL.

This chain links TRBV18 with TRBJ1-2, with TRBD1 matching 8 bases. V was clipped by 5 bases and J by 5 bases; unmatched bases: 7. The germline CDR1 and CDR2 sequences are KGHSH and LQKENI. The CDR3 totals 14 residues. The CDR3 bases are TGTGCCAGCTCAGGGACAGGTCCTTCTTATGGCTACACCTTC. Translating it yields CASSGTGPSYGYTF.

The V and J genes are TRBV4-1 and TRBJ2-3; perhaps TRBD1 as D (6 bases). Trimming pared 4 bases from V and 5 bases from J, leaving 13 bases between. CDR3 length equals 14 residues. CDR1 and CDR2 from the germline V gene are MGHRA and YSYEKL. CDR3 protein: CASSRQGLRDTQYF. Written as DNA, the CDR3 is TGCGCCAGCAGCCGCCAGGGGCTAAGAGATACGCAGTATTTT.

The chain recombines TRBV6-6 with TRBJ2-3; TRBD1 might be the D (6 bases). Looked up from germline, CDR1 is MNHNY and CDR2 is SVGAGI (reference sequence). This CDR3 region has 16 residues. The ends were cut back, 3 bases at V and 2 bases at J, with 15 bases in the middle. CDR3 region: CASSYTTGSNTDTQYF. Written as DNA, the CDR3 is TGTGCCAGCAGTTATACTACAGGGTCCAACACAGATACGCAGTATTTT.